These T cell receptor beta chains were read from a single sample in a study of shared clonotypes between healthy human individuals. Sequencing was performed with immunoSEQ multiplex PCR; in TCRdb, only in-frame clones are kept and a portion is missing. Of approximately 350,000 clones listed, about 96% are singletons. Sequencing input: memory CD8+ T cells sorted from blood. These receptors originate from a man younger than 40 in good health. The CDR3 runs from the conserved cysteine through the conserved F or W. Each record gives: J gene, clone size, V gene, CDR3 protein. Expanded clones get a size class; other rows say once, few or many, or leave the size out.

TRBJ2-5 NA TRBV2 CASTRGRETQYF
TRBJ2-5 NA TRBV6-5 CASSPLGRGQETQYF
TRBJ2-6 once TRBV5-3 CARSFSNGTGCIIFSGANVLTF
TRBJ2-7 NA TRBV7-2 CASSSSGTSSYEQYF
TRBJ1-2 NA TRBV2 CASSEGKGRPYGYTF
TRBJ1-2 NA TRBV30 CAWSQGNDYGYTF
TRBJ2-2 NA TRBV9 CASSDRLNTGELFF
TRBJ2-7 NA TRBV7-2 CASSPRPPPLAGAYEQYF
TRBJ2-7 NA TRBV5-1 CASSSGLAGNYEQYF
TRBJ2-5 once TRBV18 CASSPTSGGETQYF
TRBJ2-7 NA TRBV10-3 CAIEIQGPYEQYF
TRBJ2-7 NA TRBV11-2 CASSSLGGGYEQYF
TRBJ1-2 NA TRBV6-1 CASRRTKADGYTF
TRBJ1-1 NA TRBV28 CASRSGVNTEAFF
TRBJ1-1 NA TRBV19 CASTELGEAFF
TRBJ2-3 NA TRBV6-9 CASSLRGTQYF
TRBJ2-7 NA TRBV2 CASSNLYEQYF
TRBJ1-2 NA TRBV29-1 CSVVGTGPYPLNYGYTF
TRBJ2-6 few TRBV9 CASSVASWASGANVLTF
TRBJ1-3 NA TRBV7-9 CASSPLASDRAPSGNTIYF
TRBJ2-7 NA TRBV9 CASSVPLTSGSSYEQYF
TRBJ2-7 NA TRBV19 CASSIAGSSYEQYF
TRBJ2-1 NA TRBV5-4 CASSLGDSEQFF
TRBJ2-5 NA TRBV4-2 CASSQDDGSGETQYF
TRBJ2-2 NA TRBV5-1 CASSLVGGSTGELFF
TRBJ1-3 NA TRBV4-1 CASSQTGTTGNTIYF
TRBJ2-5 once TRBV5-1 CASRSGASGLETQYF
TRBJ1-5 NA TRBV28 CASSSGAYNQPQHF
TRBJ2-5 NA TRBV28 CASSGETQYF
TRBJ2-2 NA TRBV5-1 CASSLESLRLTGELFF
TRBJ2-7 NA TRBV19 CASSIPPYEQYF
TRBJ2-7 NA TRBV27 CASKGQVNEQYF
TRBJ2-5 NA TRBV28 CASTIRDTHGTQYF
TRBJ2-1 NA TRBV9 CASSAMNRVDYNEQFF
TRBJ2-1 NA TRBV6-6 CASSDQGEGRNEQFF
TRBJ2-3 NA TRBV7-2 CASSLSKGTDTQYF
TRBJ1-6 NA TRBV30 CAWRATVSYNSPLHF
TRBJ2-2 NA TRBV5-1 CASSFGVVNTGELFF
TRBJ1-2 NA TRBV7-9 CASSLVGRGRNYGYTF
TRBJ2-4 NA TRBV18 CASSPGQGYTKNIQYF
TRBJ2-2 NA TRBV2 CASSGQTNTGELFF
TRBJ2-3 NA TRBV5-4 CASSLGSSDTQYF
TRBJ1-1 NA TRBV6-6 CASLGRMNTEAFF
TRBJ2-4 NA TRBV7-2 CASSLAPQGPKNIQYF
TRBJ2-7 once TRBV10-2 CASSYPSGAYEQYF
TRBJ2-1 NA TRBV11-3 CASSLDRDRDLFF
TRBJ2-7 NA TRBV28 CASSSGGAPSSYEQYF
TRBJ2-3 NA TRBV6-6 CASSYGLAGEDTQYF
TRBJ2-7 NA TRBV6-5 CASSYWREGKEQYF
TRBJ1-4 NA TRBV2 CASGQGTNEKLFF
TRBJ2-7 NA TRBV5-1 CASSFGQGEQYF
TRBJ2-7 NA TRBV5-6 CASSPWDMYEQYF
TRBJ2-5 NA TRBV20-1 CSARQGATQYF
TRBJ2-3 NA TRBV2 CASSVLAGGPDTQYF
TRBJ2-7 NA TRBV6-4 CASPPPASGAYEQYF
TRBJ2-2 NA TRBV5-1 CASRRSGTGNTGELFF
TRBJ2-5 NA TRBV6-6 CASSHASRETQYF
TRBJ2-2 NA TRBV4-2 CASSHATGFGAGELFF
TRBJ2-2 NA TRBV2 CASNRAGELFF
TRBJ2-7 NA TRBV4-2 CASSPGGTSSYEQYF